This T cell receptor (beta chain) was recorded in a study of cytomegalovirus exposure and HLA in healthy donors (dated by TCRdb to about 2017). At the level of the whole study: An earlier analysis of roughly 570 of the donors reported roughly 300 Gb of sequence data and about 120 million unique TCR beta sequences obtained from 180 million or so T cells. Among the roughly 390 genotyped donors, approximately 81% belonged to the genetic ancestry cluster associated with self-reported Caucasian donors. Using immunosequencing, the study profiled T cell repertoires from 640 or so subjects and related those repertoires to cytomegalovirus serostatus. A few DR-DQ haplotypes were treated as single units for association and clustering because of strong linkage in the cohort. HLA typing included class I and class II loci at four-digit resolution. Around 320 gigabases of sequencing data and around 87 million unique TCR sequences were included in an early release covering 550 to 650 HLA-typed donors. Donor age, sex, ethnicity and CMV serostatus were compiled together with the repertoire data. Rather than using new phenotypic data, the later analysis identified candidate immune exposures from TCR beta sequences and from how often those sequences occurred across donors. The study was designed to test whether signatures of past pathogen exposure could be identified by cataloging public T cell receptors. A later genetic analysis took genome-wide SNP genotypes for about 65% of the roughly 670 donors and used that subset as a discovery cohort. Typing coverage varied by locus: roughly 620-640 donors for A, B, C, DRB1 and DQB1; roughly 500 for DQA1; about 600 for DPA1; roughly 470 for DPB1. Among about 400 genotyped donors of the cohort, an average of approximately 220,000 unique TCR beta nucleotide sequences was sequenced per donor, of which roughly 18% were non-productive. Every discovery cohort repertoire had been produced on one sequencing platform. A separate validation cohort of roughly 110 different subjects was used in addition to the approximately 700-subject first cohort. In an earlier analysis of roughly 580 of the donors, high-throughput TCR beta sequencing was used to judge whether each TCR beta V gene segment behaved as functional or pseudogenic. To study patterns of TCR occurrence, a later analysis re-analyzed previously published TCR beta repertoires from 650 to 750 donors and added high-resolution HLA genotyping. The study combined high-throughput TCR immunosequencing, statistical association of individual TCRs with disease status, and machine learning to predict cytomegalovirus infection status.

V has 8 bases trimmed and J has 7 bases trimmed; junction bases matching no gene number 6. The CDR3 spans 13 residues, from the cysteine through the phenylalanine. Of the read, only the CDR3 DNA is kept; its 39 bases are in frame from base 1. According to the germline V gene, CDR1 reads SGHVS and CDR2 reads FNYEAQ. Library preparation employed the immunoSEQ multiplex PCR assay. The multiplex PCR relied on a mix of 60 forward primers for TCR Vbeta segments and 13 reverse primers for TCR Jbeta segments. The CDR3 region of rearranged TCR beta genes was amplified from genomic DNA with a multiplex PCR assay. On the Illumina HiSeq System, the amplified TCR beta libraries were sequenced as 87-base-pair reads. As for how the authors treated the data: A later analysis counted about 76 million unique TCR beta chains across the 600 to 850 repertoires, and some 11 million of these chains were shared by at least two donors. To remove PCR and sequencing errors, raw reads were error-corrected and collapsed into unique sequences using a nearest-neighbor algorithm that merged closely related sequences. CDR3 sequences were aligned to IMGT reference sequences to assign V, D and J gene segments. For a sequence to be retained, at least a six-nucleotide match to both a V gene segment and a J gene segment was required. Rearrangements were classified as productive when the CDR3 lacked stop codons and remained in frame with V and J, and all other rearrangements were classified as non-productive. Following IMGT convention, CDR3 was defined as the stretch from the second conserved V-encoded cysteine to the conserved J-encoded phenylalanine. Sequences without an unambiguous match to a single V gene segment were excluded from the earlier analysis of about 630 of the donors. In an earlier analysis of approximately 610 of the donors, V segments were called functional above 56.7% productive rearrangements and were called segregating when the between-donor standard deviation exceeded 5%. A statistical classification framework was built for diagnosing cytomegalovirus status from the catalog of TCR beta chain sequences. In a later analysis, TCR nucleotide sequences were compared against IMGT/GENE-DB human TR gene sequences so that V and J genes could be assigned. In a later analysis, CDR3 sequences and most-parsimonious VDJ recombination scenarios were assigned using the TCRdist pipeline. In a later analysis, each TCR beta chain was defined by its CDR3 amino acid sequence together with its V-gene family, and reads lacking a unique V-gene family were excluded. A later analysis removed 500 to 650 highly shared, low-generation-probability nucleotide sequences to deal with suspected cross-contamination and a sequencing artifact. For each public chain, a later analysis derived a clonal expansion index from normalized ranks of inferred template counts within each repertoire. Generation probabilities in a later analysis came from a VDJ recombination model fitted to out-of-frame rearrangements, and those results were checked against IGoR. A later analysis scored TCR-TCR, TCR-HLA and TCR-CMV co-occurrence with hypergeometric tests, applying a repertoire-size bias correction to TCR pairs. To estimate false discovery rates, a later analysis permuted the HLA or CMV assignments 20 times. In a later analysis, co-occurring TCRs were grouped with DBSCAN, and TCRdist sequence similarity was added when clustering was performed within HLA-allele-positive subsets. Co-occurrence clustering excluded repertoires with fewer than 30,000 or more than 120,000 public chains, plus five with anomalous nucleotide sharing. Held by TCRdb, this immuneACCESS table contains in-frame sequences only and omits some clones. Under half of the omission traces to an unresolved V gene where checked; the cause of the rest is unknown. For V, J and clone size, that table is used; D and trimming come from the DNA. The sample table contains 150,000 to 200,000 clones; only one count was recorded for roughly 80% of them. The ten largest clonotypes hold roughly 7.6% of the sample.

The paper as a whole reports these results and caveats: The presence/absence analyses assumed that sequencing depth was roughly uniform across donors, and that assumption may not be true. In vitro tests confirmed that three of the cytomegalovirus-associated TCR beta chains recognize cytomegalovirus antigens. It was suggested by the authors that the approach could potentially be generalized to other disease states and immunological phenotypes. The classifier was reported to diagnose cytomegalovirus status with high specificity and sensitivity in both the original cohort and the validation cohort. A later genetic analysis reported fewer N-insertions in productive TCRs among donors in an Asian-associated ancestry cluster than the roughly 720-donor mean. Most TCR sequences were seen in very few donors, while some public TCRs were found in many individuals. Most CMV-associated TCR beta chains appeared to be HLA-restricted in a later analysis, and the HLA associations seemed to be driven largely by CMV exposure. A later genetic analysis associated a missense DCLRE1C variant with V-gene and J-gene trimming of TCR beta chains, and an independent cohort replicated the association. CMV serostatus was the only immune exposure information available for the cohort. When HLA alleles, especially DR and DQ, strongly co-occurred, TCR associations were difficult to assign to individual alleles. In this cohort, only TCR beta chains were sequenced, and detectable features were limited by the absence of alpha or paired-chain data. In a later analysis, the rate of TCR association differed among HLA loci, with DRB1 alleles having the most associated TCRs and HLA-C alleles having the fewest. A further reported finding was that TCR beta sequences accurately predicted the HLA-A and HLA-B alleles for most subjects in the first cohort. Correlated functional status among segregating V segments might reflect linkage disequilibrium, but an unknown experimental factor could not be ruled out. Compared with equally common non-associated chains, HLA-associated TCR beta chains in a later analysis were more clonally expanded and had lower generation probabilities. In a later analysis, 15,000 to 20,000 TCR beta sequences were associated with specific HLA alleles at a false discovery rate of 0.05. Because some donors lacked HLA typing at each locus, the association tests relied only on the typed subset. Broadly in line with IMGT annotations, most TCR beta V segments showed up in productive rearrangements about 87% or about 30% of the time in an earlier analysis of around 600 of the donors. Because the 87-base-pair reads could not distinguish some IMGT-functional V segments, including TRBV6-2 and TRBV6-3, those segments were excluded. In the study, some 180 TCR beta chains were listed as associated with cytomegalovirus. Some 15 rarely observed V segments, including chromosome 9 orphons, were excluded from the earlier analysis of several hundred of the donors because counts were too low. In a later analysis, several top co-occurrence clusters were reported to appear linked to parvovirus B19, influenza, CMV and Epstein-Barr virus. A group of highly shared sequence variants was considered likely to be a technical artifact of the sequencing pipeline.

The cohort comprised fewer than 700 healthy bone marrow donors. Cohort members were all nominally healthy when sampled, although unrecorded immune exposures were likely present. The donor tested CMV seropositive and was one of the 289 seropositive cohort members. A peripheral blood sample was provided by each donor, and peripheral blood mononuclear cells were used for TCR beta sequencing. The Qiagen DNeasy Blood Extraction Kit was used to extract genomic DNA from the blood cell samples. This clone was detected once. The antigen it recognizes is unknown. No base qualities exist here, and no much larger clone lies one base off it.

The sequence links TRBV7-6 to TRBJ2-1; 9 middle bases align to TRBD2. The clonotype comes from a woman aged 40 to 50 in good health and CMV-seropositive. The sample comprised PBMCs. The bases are TGTGCCAGCCGGGATAGCGGGAGTAATGAGCAGTTCTTC. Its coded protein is CASRDSGSNEQFF.